What follows are 32 T cell receptor beta chains derived from one specimen sequenced in a study of T cells in localized non-small cell lung cancer. Using immunoSEQ multiplex PCR, the repertoire was profiled, and TCRdb retains in-frame clones only, with some absent. Of 23,000 or so clones in the sample, under 95% were seen once. The source material was peripheral blood, sampled before any cancer treatment. The receptors here all came from a man aged 35-69 years with stage III squamous cell lung carcinoma.

The chain combines TRBV28 with TRBJ2-5; D gene unclear. Germline lookup yields CDR1 MDHEN and CDR2 SYDVKM. The CDR3 consists of 13 residues. V shed 7 bases and J shed 5 bases, with 14 bases lying between them. The CDR3 region has the DNA TGTGCCAGCACCCCGGTGGCGCGGGAGACCCAGTACTTC. Its translation: CASTPVARETQYF. Drawing the rest from reference TRBV28 and TRBJ2-5, the complete variable domain is DVKVTQSSRYLVKRTGEKVFLECVQDMDHENMFWYRQDPGLGLRLIYFSYDVKMKEKGDIPEGYSVSREKKERFSLILESASTNQTSMYLCASTPVARETQYFGPGTRLLVL.

This chain connects TRBV7-8 to TRBJ1-2, with unresolved D. This CDR3 spans 14 amino acids. V shed 1 base and J shed 1 base, with 7 bases lying between them. CDR1 and CDR2 from the germline V gene are SGHVS and FQNEAQ. The CDR3 spells CASSLDAVNYGYTF. The CDR3 DNA sequence: TGTGCCAGCAGCTTAGATGCCGTTAACTATGGCTACACCTTC. Looking up the rest from reference TRBV7-8 and TRBJ1-2 gives the full variable domain: GAGVSQSPRYKVAKRGQDVALRCDPISGHVSLFWYQQALGQGPEFLTYFQNEAQLDKSGLPSDRFFAERPEGSVSTLKIQRTQQEDSAVYLCASSLDAVNYGYTFGSGTRLTVV.

This sequence joins TRBV5-4 and TRBJ2-3; D might be TRBD2 (6 bases). CDR1 is SGHNT and CDR2 is YYREEE in the germline V gene (reference sequence). Trimming removed 0 bases at V and 1 base at J, with 9 bases between. The CDR3 is made up of 15 amino acids. The CDR3 nucleotides read TGTGCCAGCAGCTTGGCTTCTAGCGGCACAGATACGCAGTATTTT. Translating it yields CASSLASSGTDTQYF.

The chain links TRBV6-1 to TRBJ2-2; 12 bases are shared with TRBD2. Germline V gene sequence: CDR1 MNHNS, CDR2 SASEGT. V was pared by 8 bases and J by 3 bases, with 1 base of the junction left unmatched. The length of the CDR3 is 14 residues. The CDR3 DNA follows: TGTGCCAGCCGACTAGCGGGAGACACCGGGGAGCTGTTTTTT. Translation gives CASRLAGDTGELFF.

J is TRBJ1-3 and V is TRBV28; D possibly corresponds to TRBD1 (6 bases). The CDR3 contains 14 residues. V was cut by 8 bases and J by 4 bases, with 15 bases left in between. The germline gives CDR1 MDHEN, CDR2 SYDVKM. As DNA, the CDR3 is TGTGCCAGCGTACAGGGAGGCTTAGGAAACACCATATATTTT. It is translated as CASVQGGLGNTIYF.

This chain uses TRBV9 with TRBJ2-5; tentative D call: TRBD2 (7 bases). Trimming shortened V by 4 bases and J by 3 bases, and 13 bases separated the two germline ends. The germline V gene has CDR1 SGDLS and CDR2 YYNGEE. The CDR3 totals 14 residues. CDR3 sequence: CASSLGGGEETQYF. For the CDR3, the DNA is TGTGCCAGCAGCCTCGGCGGGGGCGAAGAGACCCAGTACTTC.

The rearrangement uses TRBV7-8 and TRBJ2-7; TRBD2 might be the D (5 bases). Trimming pared 5 bases from V and 3 bases from J, leaving 14 bases between. Germline lookup yields CDR1 SGHVS and CDR2 FQNEAQ. This CDR3 region has 14 residues. The CDR3 nucleotides read TGTGCCAGCAGCCCCACAGACTACCACTACGAGCAGTACTTC. It is translated as CASSPTDYHYEQYF.

The chain joins TRBV14 to TRBJ2-7, with no clear D. The V gene's germline CDR1 is SGHDN and CDR2 FVKESK. V was shortened by 4 bases and J by 3 bases, with 10 bases between the two germline ends. The CDR3 covers 13 residues. Here the CDR3 DNA reads TGTGCCAGCAGCCCCTTCCAGGACTACGAGCAGTACTTC. It encodes CASSPFQDYEQYF.

The genes are TRBV2 and TRBJ2-3; D may correspond to TRBD1 or TRBD2 (5 bases each). Germline V gene lookup returns CDR1 SNHLY and CDR2 FYNNEI. The CDR3 extends over 13 amino acids. The ends were cut back, 8 bases at V and 2 bases at J, with 11 bases in the middle. The CDR3 DNA follows: TGTGCCAGCTTTCCGGGGCTCACAGATACGCAGTATTTT. Amino acid sequence: CASFPGLTDTQYF.

In its sample, this clone was seen a few times. This sample includes further DNA sequences coding for the same CDR3. The chain uses TRBV4-3 and TRBJ1-3; D gene ambiguous. CDR1 LGHNA and CDR2 YSLEER come from the germline V gene. Trimming removed 0 bases from V and 3 bases from J, with 9 bases in between. The CDR3 is made up of 15 amino acids. The CDR3 nucleotides read TGCGCCAGCAGCCAAGAAGGAGCCAGTGGAAACACCATATATTTT. Its protein product is CASSQEGASGNTIYF.

This chain links TRBV7-9 with TRBJ2-2, with 7 bases matching TRBD2. Trimming took 8 bases from V and 0 from J; bases not matched to a gene: 6. The germline V gene has CDR1 SEHNR and CDR2 FQNEAQ (reference sequence). The CDR3 totals 15 residues. The CDR3 coding sequence is TGTGCCAGCGGCGGGAGTGGAGCGAACACCGGGGAGCTGTTTTTT. The encoded protein is CASGGSGANTGELFF.

The chain combines TRBV28 with TRBJ1-1, with 12 bases matching TRBD1. The CDR3 has 16 residues. The V gene's germline CDR1 is MDHEN and CDR2 SYDVKM. Trimming at V came to 4 bases and at J to 11 bases, leaving 14 bases not matched to a gene. CDR3 DNA: TGTGCCAGCAGTTATACGTCCACCGGGACAGGGGGCGACGCTTTCTTT. Translating gives CASSYTSTGTGGDAFF.

V usage is TRBV28 and J usage is TRBJ1-1; D gene uncertain. The CDR3 loop spans 14 amino acids. CDR1 is MDHEN and CDR2 is SYDVKM in the germline V gene. The V gene lost 2 bases and the J gene lost 2 bases, with 9 bases spanning the gap. CDR3 nucleotides: TGTGCCAGCAGTTTACAGACCTCCAACACTGAAGCTTTCTTT. It specifies CASSLQTSNTEAFF.

This sequence joins TRBV2 and TRBJ2-3; 12 bases fit TRBD2. Trimming at V came to 4 bases and at J to 5 bases, leaving 7 bases not matched to a gene. Per the germline V gene, CDR1 is SNHLY and CDR2 is FYNNEI. This CDR3 has 16 residues. The CDR3 sequence: CASSALAGGPGDTQYF. The CDR3 DNA reads TGTGCCAGCAGTGCGCTAGCGGGAGGGCCAGGAGATACGCAGTATTTT.

V and J are TRBV4-1 and TRBJ2-3, with D perhaps TRBD2 (6 bases). The CDR3 consists of 14 residues. Per the germline V gene, CDR1 is MGHRA and CDR2 is YSYEKL. Deletions cut 1 base from V and 6 bases from J, with 11 bases between. The DNA for the CDR3 is TGCGCCAGCAGCCAAGGGAGGGGAGGCGATACGCAGTATTTT. It specifies CASSQGRGGDTQYF.

The CDR3 DNA sequence: TGTGCCAGCAGTGAGGTATTAGCGTCGGGCGAGCAGTACTTC. Encoded protein: CASSEVLASGEQYF. This chain links TRBV6-1 with TRBJ2-7; possibly TRBD2 for D (5 bases). V was trimmed by 3 bases and J by 6 bases, leaving 15 bases between them. CDR1 and CDR2 (germline): MNHNS, SASEGT. The CDR3 covers 14 residues.

In DNA, the CDR3 is TGTGCCAGCAGCCTTGGGGAGGGAGCTAACTATGGCTACACCTTC. Translation: CASSLGEGANYGYTF. The chain carries TRBV9 and TRBJ1-2; D remains ambiguous. V shed 4 bases and J shed 0 bases, with 13 bases lying between them. The CDR3 totals 15 residues. The germline CDR1 and CDR2 sequences are SGDLS and YYNGEE. Drawing the rest from reference TRBV9 and TRBJ1-2, the complete variable domain is DSGVTQTPKHLITATGQRVTLRCSPRSGDLSVYWYQQSLDQGLQFLIQYYNGEERAKGNILERFSAQQFPDLHSELNLSSLELGDSALYFCASSLGEGANYGYTFGSGTRLTVV.

This clone was counted between two and nine times. The chain has TRBV19 and TRBJ2-7; 11 nucleotides agree with TRBD1. V lost 2 bases, J lost 5 bases, and 5 bases stayed unmatched. This CDR3 is built from 15 residues. The germline V gene encodes CDR1 LNHDA and CDR2 SQIVND (reference sequence). The CDR3 spells CASSITRTGGNEQYF. The CDR3 DNA reads as TGTGCCAGTAGTATAACCAGGACAGGGGGCAACGAGCAGTACTTC.

The rearrangement links TRBV15 to TRBJ1-5; D gene ambiguous. The CDR3 consists of 12 residues. CDR1 is LNHNV, CDR2 YYDKDF, per germline (reference sequence). Trimming removed 5 bases from V and 3 bases from J, with 5 bases in between. CDR3 amino acids: CATSGYNQPQHF. The CDR3 nucleotides are TGTGCCACCAGCGGCTACAATCAGCCCCAGCATTTT.

The chain joins TRBV7-9 to TRBJ2-7; 7 bases match TRBD2. The V gene's germline CDR1 is SEHNR and CDR2 FQNEAQ (reference sequence). V shed 4 bases, J shed 3 bases, and the junction held 6 bases outside the gene matches. CDR3 length: 14 residues. DNA for the CDR3: TGTGCCAGCAGCTCCAGACTAGCAGACTACGAGCAGTACTTC. Residues: CASSSRLADYEQYF.

This rearrangement joins TRBV6-1 to TRBJ2-3; tentatively, D is TRBD1 or TRBD2 (5 bases each). The germline V gene has CDR1 MNHNS and CDR2 SASEGT. V lost 0 bases and J lost 3, with 16 bases in between. This CDR3 region has 17 residues. CDR3 protein: CASSEARGWTVTDTQYF. DNA for the CDR3: TGTGCCAGCAGTGAAGCGAGGGGTTGGACGGTAACAGATACGCAGTATTTT.

This clone appeared once. Here the CDR3 reads CASSVTGALANEKLFF. For the CDR3, the DNA is TGCGCCAGCAGCGTGACAGGGGCGTTGGCTAATGAAAAACTGTTTTTT. The chain combines TRBV5-1 with TRBJ1-4, with 8 bases that match TRBD1. CDR1 and CDR2 from the germline V gene are SGHRS and YFSETQ. J lost 3 bases, V lost 4 bases, and 8 bases had no gene match. The CDR3 is 16 amino acids.

The chain employs TRBV19 and TRBJ2-3, with 11 bases that match TRBD2. Germline CDR1 reads LNHDA; CDR2 reads SQIVND (reference sequence). Germline trimming cut 4 bases from V and 0 bases from J; bases unmatched to any gene: 9. CDR3 size: 18 residues. DNA of the CDR3: TGTGCCAGTAGTACCCCAACTAGCGGGGGCCCTAGCACAGATACGCAGTATTTT. Translation: CASSTPTSGGPSTDTQYF.

The chain employs TRBV9 and TRBJ1-2; no clear D gene. Per the germline V gene, CDR1 is SGDLS and CDR2 is YYNGEE. This CDR3 has 12 amino acids. V was pared by 5 bases and J by 6 bases, with 11 bases between. The CDR3 sequence: CASRGPEDGYTF. The CDR3 nucleotides are TGTGCCAGCAGAGGCCCCGAGGATGGCTACACCTTC.

This sequence joins TRBV9 and TRBJ1-4, with D possibly TRBD1 on 5 matching bases. Per the germline V gene, CDR1 is SGDLS and CDR2 is YYNGEE. The CDR3 is made up of 14 amino acids. Trimming stripped 3 bases from V and 8 bases from J, with 14 bases between. The CDR3 spells CASSATANEEKLFF. CDR3 DNA sequence: TGTGCCAGCAGCGCGACAGCAAATGAGGAAAAACTGTTTTTT.

The chain has TRBV9 and TRBJ2-2; possibly TRBD2 for D (6 bases). Germline values: CDR1 SGDLS, CDR2 YYNGEE. V was pared by 5 bases and J by 5 bases, with 10 bases between. CDR3 size: 13 residues. Here the CDR3 reads CASREGRTGELFF. CDR3 bases: TGTGCCAGCAGGGAGGGGAGGACCGGGGAGCTGTTTTTT.

The chain recombines TRBV11-2 with TRBJ2-1, with D tentatively TRBD1 (5 bases). This CDR3 has 16 residues. Trimming shortened V by 1 base and J by 0 bases, and 10 bases separated the two germline ends. Germline V lookup: CDR1 SGHAT, CDR2 FQNNGV. The CDR3 DNA is TGTGCCAGCAGCTTAGTTACAGGTAGCTCCTACAATGAGCAGTTCTTC. As protein: CASSLVTGSSYNEQFF.

This clone came up once. The CDR3 reads CASSYGTFMNTEAFF. CDR3 in DNA: TGTGCCAGCAGCTACGGGACTTTTATGAACACTGAAGCTTTCTTT. The J gene is TRBJ1-1, the V gene TRBV7-2; D perhaps matches TRBD1 (5 bases). CDR3 size: 15 residues. V dropped 4 bases and J dropped 0 bases, with 12 bases sitting between them. Germline values: CDR1 SGHTA, CDR2 FQGNSA.

The chain carries TRBV27 and TRBJ2-3, with D possibly TRBD2 on 6 matching bases. The CDR3 is 13 amino acids. The V and J ends lost 4 bases and 5 bases respectively, with 10 bases between them. Germline CDR1 and CDR2: MNHEY and SMNVEV (reference sequence). The CDR3 nucleotides are TGTGCCAGCAGTTCCCCCGGGGGAGATACGCAGTATTTT. Translation: CASSSPGGDTQYF.

The rearrangement joins TRBV11-2 to TRBJ2-7, with unresolved D. Trimming took off 3 bases at V and 6 bases at J, with 18 bases between the two ends. CDR1 and CDR2 (germline): SGHAT, FQNNGV. This CDR3 region has 15 residues. The CDR3 sequence is CASSFGGTMLGEQYF. CDR3 bases: TGTGCCAGCAGCTTCGGCGGAACGATGCTTGGCGAGCAGTACTTC. Full variable domain (rest looked up from reference TRBV11-2 and TRBJ2-7): EAGVAQSPRYKIIEKRQSVAFWCNPISGHATLYWYQQILGQGPKLLIQFQNNGVVDDSQLPKDRFSAERLKGVDSTLKIQPAKLEDSAVYLCASSFGGTMLGEQYFGPGTRLTVT.

V gene TRBV19 combines with J gene TRBJ1-5; 8 nucleotides align to TRBD1. With 8 bases clipped from V and 1 base from J, the junction kept 10 bases outside the gene matches. Germline V CDR1 and CDR2: LNHDA, SQIVND (reference sequence). This CDR3 has 16 amino acids. Written as DNA, the CDR3 is TGTGCCAGTGTTTCGGGCAGGGGGCTCAGCAATCAGCCCCAGCATTTT. Protein product: CASVSGRGLSNQPQHF.

The chain employs TRBV19 and TRBJ2-1, with D maybe TRBD1 (6 bases). Germline V gives CDR1 LNHDA, CDR2 SQIVND (reference sequence). Trimming removed 5 bases from V and 4 bases from J, with 15 bases in between. The CDR3 runs 15 residues. The CDR3 region is CASSARLTGYNEQFF. The CDR3 DNA reads as TGTGCCAGTAGTGCCCGGTTGACAGGATACAATGAGCAGTTCTTC.